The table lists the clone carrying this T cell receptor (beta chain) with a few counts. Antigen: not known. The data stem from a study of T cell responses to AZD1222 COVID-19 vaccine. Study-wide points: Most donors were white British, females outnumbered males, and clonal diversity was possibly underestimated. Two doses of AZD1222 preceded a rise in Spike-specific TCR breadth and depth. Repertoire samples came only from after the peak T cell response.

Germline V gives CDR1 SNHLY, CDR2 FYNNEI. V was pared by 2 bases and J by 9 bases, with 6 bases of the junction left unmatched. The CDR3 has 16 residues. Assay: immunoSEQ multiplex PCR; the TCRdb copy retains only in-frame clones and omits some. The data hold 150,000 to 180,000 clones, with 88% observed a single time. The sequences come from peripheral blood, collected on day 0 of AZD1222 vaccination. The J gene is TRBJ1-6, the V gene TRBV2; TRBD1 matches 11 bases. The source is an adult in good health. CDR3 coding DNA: TGTGCCAGCAGTGAATTTGGACAGGGGGCATCTTCACCCCTCCACTTT. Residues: CASSEFGQGASSPLHF.